This T cell receptor (beta chain) was recorded in a study of T cells after yellow fever vaccination. Looking at the study overall: Some fractions had low cell numbers, and these were prepared with SMART-Seq v4 Ultra Low Input.

The CDR3 loop spans 15 amino acids. The V segment lost 1 base and the J segment 5 bases; nucleotides outside the gene matches: 4. Germline V lookup: CDR1 MGHRA, CDR2 YSYEKL. A note on this clonotype: As yet, its antigen is unknown.

Whole-study findings and limits: Most clones from primary vaccination resurfaced after the booster (under 97% CD4, 75% to 90% CD8).

One entry per CDR3 protein, called by TCRdb with MiXCR from the 5' RACE reads. The data contain more than 350,000 distinct CDR3 sequences, approximately 10% of them singletons. This rearrangement joins TRBV4-1 to TRBJ2-1, with TRBD2 matching 8 bases. The sample was PBMCs, taken on the day of the first yellow fever vaccination. The sequence was collected from a man younger than 35 who received the YFV17D yellow fever vaccine. The CDR3 is CASSQARRGDNEQFF. CDR3 coding DNA: TGCGCCAGCAGCCAAGCCCGGCGGGGGGACAATGAGCAGTTCTTC.